This T cell receptor beta chain comes out of a study of blood T cell repertoires in COVID-19 (dated by TCRdb to the early 2020s). For the study in its entirety: Samples from collaborators originated in the United States, Italy and Spain and spanned both the acute and convalescent phases of COVID-19. The prospective study material was composed of cDNA or gDNA derived from T cells, B-cell-depleted T cells, or PBMCs. The repertoires were released in a freely available public database intended as a resource for research on the immune response to SARS-CoV-2. The samples were drawn from two sources: the first 160 participants of the ongoing ImmuneRACE study, and fewer than 1,500 subjects contributed by 6 global collaborators. Deeply sampled blood TCRbeta repertoires from subjects exposed to, actively infected with, or recovered from COVID-19 were included in the dataset. Where HLA class I and class II types were available, the types were taken from metadata supplied by the sample provider, not from assay-based typing. Sample metadata almost always included a de-identified subject ID, COVID-19 status, age in years and sex. Summary of the overall study and its limitations: How much clinical and demographic metadata was included differed by source and by participant, and the metadata was provided uncurated.

As for this clone: Its target antigen remains unknown. No quality values exist for individual bases; no much larger clone is one base distant.

Each collaborating institution followed its own protocols to collect whole blood in K2EDTA tubes. For TCRbeta analysis, collaborators shipped samples as frozen whole blood, isolated PBMCs, or DNA extracted from either of those sample types. The immunoSEQ Assay, a bias-controlled multiplex PCR, was used to amplify TCRbeta CDR3 regions from genomic DNA. In the paper's pipeline: Within the assay, amplification of reference gene primers was used to estimate how many nucleated cells each sample contained. To quantify the absolute abundance of each unique TCRbeta CDR3 rearrangement, sequence reads were collapsed and filtered. For each sample, productive Simpson clonality was calculated as the square root of Simpson's diversity index over productive rearrangements. TCRdb re-hosts the immuneACCESS table, in-frame sequences only. Its copies lack some clones; in the studies checked, an unresolved V gene accounts for under half of them, and the cause for the rest is not known. From that table come the V and J calls and clone size; the DNA was used to work out D and trimming. The table for this sample lists about 340,000 clones; about four fifths of them were counted only once. In total, the top ten clones hold 2.5% to 3.5% of the sample.

This TCR derives from a man younger than 40 with active or convalescent COVID-19. What was sequenced was peripheral blood.

CDR3 region: CASSPPTGPDYGYTF. The DNA is TGTGCCAGCTCACCACCTACAGGGCCGGACTATGGCTACACCTTC. The rearrangement combines TRBV18 with TRBJ1-2, with TRBD1 as a weak D call on 6 bases. Inclusive of the bounding cysteine and phenylalanine, the CDR3 is 15 residues long. Of all the DNA, just the CDR3 is kept, 45 bases in frame from base 1. V lost 0 bases and J lost 3 bases; the stretch between them is 11 bases long. The germline V gene provides CDR1 KGHSH and CDR2 LQKENI.